This passage covers 24 T cell receptor beta chains from one sample sequenced in a study of blood T cells in healthy people across ages. The authors ran a second PCR of about 7 to 11 cycles using a sample-barcoded 5' primer and a J-beta primer mix. Via MiXCR, TCRdb re-called the 5' RACE reads, giving one row per CDR3 protein. The table lists under 1,100,000 distinct CDR3 sequences, around 27% of them singletons, with approximately 0.71% in the top ten. The data were also submitted as part of a second study, on T cells of mothers and their children.

The sample comprised blood. Receptors originate from a girl aged 2 to 10 in good health.

The chain recombines TRBV9 with TRBJ1-1; a possible D gene is TRBD1 (6 bases). Germline-derived CDR1 and CDR2 are SGDLS and YYNGEE. The V gene lost 0 bases and the J gene lost 11 bases, with 17 bases spanning the gap. This CDR3 is 14 amino acids long. CDR3 coding DNA: TGTGCCAGCAGCGTAGATTCCGGACAGACGGACGCTTTCTTT. This encodes CASSVDSGQTDAFF.

This clonotype appeared a few times. The rearrangement joins TRBV28 to TRBJ2-3; 9 nucleotides line up with TRBD2. Germline CDR1 reads MDHEN; CDR2 reads SYDVKM. The CDR3 is 14 residues long. V shed 8 bases and J 5 bases; nucleotides not matched to a gene: 8. The CDR3 bases are TGTGCCAGCCGACGGCGGGAGGGCTTAGATACGCAGTATTTT. Its protein is CASRRREGLDTQYF. Drawing the rest from reference TRBV28 and TRBJ2-3, the complete variable domain is DVKVTQSSRYLVKRTGEKVFLECVQDMDHENMFWYRQDPGLGLRLIYFSYDVKMKEKGDIPEGYSVSREKKERFSLILESASTNQTSMYLCASRRREGLDTQYFGPGTRLTVL.

V gene TRBV6-5 combines with J gene TRBJ2-3, with TRBD2 as a possible D gene (6 bases). Trimming pared 8 bases from V and 2 bases from J, leaving 11 bases between. The CDR3 runs to 13 residues. Germline CDR1 is MNHEY and CDR2 is SVGAGI. CDR3 amino acids: CASGRLSTDTQYF. The CDR3 DNA follows: TGTGCCAGCGGGAGGTTATCCACAGATACGCAGTATTTT.

This rearrangement joins TRBV7-8 to TRBJ2-1, with a tentative D call TRBD1 (6 bases). Trimming removed 1 base at V and 11 bases at J, with 21 bases between. Germline CDR1 is SGHVS and CDR2 is FQNEAQ. The length of the CDR3 is 16 residues. The CDR3 region has the DNA TGTGCCAGCAGCTTAGACAGGGATAGTGCCGGGGCTAAGCAGTTCTTC. This translates into CASSLDRDSAGAKQFF.

This clonotype was picked up a small number of times. This sequence joins TRBV5-1 and TRBJ2-5; 8 nucleotides align to TRBD1. Germline V CDR1 and CDR2: SGHRS, YFSETQ. CDR3 length: 14 residues. V shed 3 bases and J 4 bases; nucleotides not matched to a gene: 5. CDR3: CASSSLGTGETQYF. CDR3 nucleotide sequence: TGCGCCAGCAGCTCCCTGGGGACAGGAGAGACCCAGTACTTC.

CDR3 sequence: CASSLGDQSFNYGYTF. The CDR3 region has the DNA TGCGCCAGCAGCTTGGGCGACCAGAGTTTTAACTATGGCTACACCTTC. The genes are TRBV5-1 and TRBJ1-2; no definite D call. This CDR3 region has 16 residues. Germline V CDR1 and CDR2: SGHRS, YFSETQ. Trimming took 0 bases from V and 1 from J, leaving 13 bases between them.

The chain recombines TRBV2 with TRBJ2-1; a weak D match, TRBD2 (6 bases). The CDR3 sequence is 15 residues long. Germline V lookup: CDR1 SNHLY, CDR2 FYNNEI. Trimming removed 7 bases from V and 0 bases from J, with 13 bases in between. The CDR3 nucleotides read TGTGCCAGCACTCCGGACGGGAGCTCCTACAATGAGCAGTTCTTC. Its translation: CASTPDGSSYNEQFF.

Points on this clonotype: Lacking the conserved final phenylalanine or tryptophan, this CDR3 likely reflects a read error. This chain joins TRBV14 and TRBJ2-1; the match to TRBD2 covers 8 bases. Unmatched junction bases numbered 6, after V lost 2 bases and J lost 0 bases. Germline CDR1 is SGHDN and CDR2 is FVKESK. The CDR3 consists of 17 residues. CDR3 DNA sequence: TGTGCCAGCAGCCAACCTAGCGGGTTGAGCTCCTACAATGAGCAGTTCCTC. Translation gives CASSQPSGLSSYNEQFL.

This clonotype was counted between two and nine times. The V gene is TRBV21-1, the J gene TRBJ2-1. TRBV21-1 is a recognized pseudogene. The CDR3 spans 15 residues. Written as DNA, the CDR3 is TGTGCCAGCCCTCAAGGGTGGGTATGCCACAATGAGCAGTTCTTC. Protein: CASPQGWVCHNEQFF.

This clonotype has just a few counts. At one of its ends the junction is not consistent with the germline gene, which may arise from a read error. The chain uses TRBV6-6 and TRBJ1-2; D uncertain. The CDR3 covers 12 residues. CDR1 and CDR2 from the germline V gene are MNHNY and SVGAGI (reference sequence). The DNA of the CDR3 is TGTGCCAGCAGTTACGGGGATCTGGGTCAAGACTTC. This encodes CASSYGDLGQDF.

The gene calls are TRBV29-1 and TRBJ2-1; D not resolved. Germline V gene lookup returns CDR1 SQVTM and CDR2 ANQGSEA. V shed 3 bases and J shed 9 bases, with 21 bases lying between them. This CDR3 is built from 15 residues. CDR3 DNA: TGCAGCGTTGAGGTCCCGAGTACGGGTCTTGGTGAGCAGTTCTTC. This sequence encodes CSVEVPSTGLGEQFF.

The chain has TRBV6-1 and TRBJ1-1; no reliable D call. Trimming took 0 bases from V and 10 from J, leaving 15 bases between them. The V gene's germline CDR1 is MNHNS and CDR2 SASEGT. This CDR3 contains 14 residues. The CDR3 sequence: CASSEAIPLTVAFF. CDR3 DNA: TGTGCCAGCAGTGAAGCGATCCCTTTAACGGTAGCTTTCTTT.

The chain recombines TRBV6-5 with TRBJ1-1; TRBD1 aligns across 8 bases. Germline V gene data show CDR1 as MNHEY and CDR2 as SVGAGI. V lost 3 bases to trimming and J lost 0 bases; unmatched junction nucleotides: 6. This CDR3 is built from 16 residues. The CDR3 DNA reads as TGTGCCAGCAGTTATCGACAGGGGCTAATGAACACTGAAGCTTTCTTT. Residues: CASSYRQGLMNTEAFF.

This clonotype has a count of ten or more. V usage is TRBV6-6 and J usage is TRBJ2-5; 8 nucleotides agree with TRBD1. The V segment lost 4 bases and the J segment 4 bases; nucleotides outside the gene matches: 5. CDR1 MNHNY and CDR2 SVGAGI come from the germline V gene (reference sequence). This CDR3 contains 14 residues. The CDR3 DNA is TGTGCCAGCAGTTCCTGGACAGGGCGAGAGACCCAGTACTTC. It encodes CASSSWTGRETQYF.

This chain joins TRBV7-8 and TRBJ1-2, with TRBD1 as a possible D gene (5 bases). Per germline, CDR1 SGHVS and CDR2 FQNEAQ. This CDR3 contains 16 residues. Trimming pared 3 bases from V and 3 bases from J, leaving 17 bases between. The CDR3 DNA sequence: TGTGCCAGCAGCTTCGGGGGGGATTTGGAGGACTATGGCTACACCTTC. It translates to CASSFGGDLEDYGYTF.

The CDR3 loop is CASLGWWEGQGTYNEQFF. CDR3 DNA: TGTGCCAGCCTAGGTTGGTGGGAGGGCCAAGGCACCTACAATGAGCAGTTCTTC. The chain joins TRBV11-2 to TRBJ2-5; 7 bases match TRBD2. The end of the DNA fits TRBJ2-1 better, so the J call may be wrong. Germline V gives CDR1 SGHAT, CDR2 FQNNGV. The CDR3 spans 18 residues.

The rearrangement uses TRBV2 and TRBJ2-1; D might be TRBD1 (5 bases). The DNA end is a closer match to TRBJ2-5, so the J assignment may be wrong. Germline V lookup: CDR1 SNHLY, CDR2 FYNNEI. This CDR3 region has 16 residues. DNA of the CDR3: TGTGCCAGCAGTGAAGGATGGCAGGGCTTGTGGGAGACCCAGTACTTC. Translating it yields CASSEGWQGLWETQYF.

This clonotype has more than one count but fewer than ten. The chain links TRBV4-3 to TRBJ2-3, with D perhaps given as TRBD1 or TRBD2 (6 bases each). CDR3 length: 14 residues. Germline V CDR1 and CDR2: LGHNA, YSLEER. V shed 5 bases and J shed 4 bases, with 13 bases lying between them. DNA for the CDR3: TGCGCCAGCAGCACACAAGGGGGGCCAGATACGCAGTATTTT. It yields the protein CASSTQGGPDTQYF.

CDR3 sequence: CASGGMRAAFF. As DNA, the CDR3 is TGTGCTAGTGGTGGTATGAGGGCGGCTTTCTTT. V is TRBV12-5 and J is TRBJ1-1, with D unclear. CDR3 length: 11 residues. Germline CDR1 is LGHNT and CDR2 is FRNRAP. With 5 bases removed from V and 11 bases from J, the gap between germline ends came to 12 bases.

This clonotype appeared a few times. The rearrangement links TRBV3-1 to TRBJ1-1, with D perhaps TRBD1 (5 bases). V was trimmed by 2 bases and J by 3 bases, leaving 16 bases between them. CDR1 and CDR2 (germline): LGHDT, YNNKEL (reference sequence). The CDR3 contains 16 residues. The CDR3 DNA reads TGTGCCAGCAGCCAATATGACAGCCCCAGAGACACTGAAGCTTTCTTT. Protein product: CASSQYDSPRDTEAFF. The variable domain in full, completed from reference TRBV3-1 and TRBJ1-1, reads DTAVSQTPKYLVTQMGNDKSIKCEQNLGHDTMYWYKQDSKKFLKIMFSYNNKELIINETVPNRFSPKSPDKAHLNLHINSLELGDSAVYFCASSQYDSPRDTEAFFGQGTRLTVV.

This clonotype was observed a handful of times. The chain recombines TRBV3-1 with TRBJ1-6, with D possibly TRBD1 on 6 matching bases. Germline CDR1 LGHDT, CDR2 YNNKEL (reference sequence). This CDR3 has 13 residues. Between the trimmed V and J ends, which lost 4 bases and 10 bases, there was a span of 11 bases. The CDR3 region is CASSRIRGSPLHF. The CDR3 coding sequence is TGTGCCAGCAGCCGTATCAGGGGATCACCCCTCCACTTT. Complete variable domain (other parts from reference TRBV3-1 and TRBJ1-6): DTAVSQTPKYLVTQMGNDKSIKCEQNLGHDTMYWYKQDSKKFLKIMFSYNNKELIINETVPNRFSPKSPDKAHLNLHINSLELGDSAVYFCASSRIRGSPLHFGNGTRLTVT.

There are a few counts of this clonotype. The gene calls are TRBV14 and TRBJ2-5; TRBD2 is a possible D gene (5 bases). Germline V gene lookup returns CDR1 SGHDN and CDR2 FVKESK. This CDR3 spans 11 amino acids. V was cut by 1 base and J by 9 bases, with 6 bases left in between. The CDR3 nucleotides read TGTGCCAGCAGCCAAGCGAGGGCCCAGTACTTC. It encodes CASSQARAQYF.

The rearrangement links TRBV25-1 to TRBJ2-4; D possibly uses TRBD1 or TRBD2 (6 bases each). The germline CDR1 and CDR2 sequences are MGHDK and SYGVNS. The V and J ends lost 3 bases and 6 bases respectively, with 12 bases between them. The CDR3 totals 14 residues. CDR3 in DNA: TGTGCCAGCAGTGAGGAAGGGGGGTCAAACATTCAGTACTTC. The encoded protein is CASSEEGGSNIQYF.

The chain is built from TRBV5-1 and TRBJ2-5; D call uncertain. TRBJ2-7 matches the DNA end more closely, so the J call is doubtful. CDR3 length equals 13 residues. CDR1 is SGHRS, CDR2 YFSETQ, per germline. The CDR3 spells CASRAASAYEQYF. CDR3 sequence (DNA): TGCGCCAGCAGGGCCGCGTCGGCCTACGAGCAGTACTTC.